This T cell receptor (beta chain) appears in the sequencing data of a study of control samples from healthy donors and cancer patients. Germline CDR1 reads ENHRY; CDR2 reads SYGVKD. The CDR3 totals 15 residues. With 0 bases removed from V and 7 bases from J, the gap between germline ends came to 15 bases. TCRdb's copy holds only in-frame clones and misses some; the assay was immunoSEQ multiplex PCR. The data hold approximately 150,000 clones, with 91% observed a single time. Sequenced input: blood. The chain joins TRBV10-3 to TRBJ1-2; no clear D. This sequence originates from a young man in good health. CDR3 bases: TGTGCCATCAGTGAGTCTGGACCCTCTCCTAGTGGCTACACCTTC. This translates into CAISESGPSPSGYTF.